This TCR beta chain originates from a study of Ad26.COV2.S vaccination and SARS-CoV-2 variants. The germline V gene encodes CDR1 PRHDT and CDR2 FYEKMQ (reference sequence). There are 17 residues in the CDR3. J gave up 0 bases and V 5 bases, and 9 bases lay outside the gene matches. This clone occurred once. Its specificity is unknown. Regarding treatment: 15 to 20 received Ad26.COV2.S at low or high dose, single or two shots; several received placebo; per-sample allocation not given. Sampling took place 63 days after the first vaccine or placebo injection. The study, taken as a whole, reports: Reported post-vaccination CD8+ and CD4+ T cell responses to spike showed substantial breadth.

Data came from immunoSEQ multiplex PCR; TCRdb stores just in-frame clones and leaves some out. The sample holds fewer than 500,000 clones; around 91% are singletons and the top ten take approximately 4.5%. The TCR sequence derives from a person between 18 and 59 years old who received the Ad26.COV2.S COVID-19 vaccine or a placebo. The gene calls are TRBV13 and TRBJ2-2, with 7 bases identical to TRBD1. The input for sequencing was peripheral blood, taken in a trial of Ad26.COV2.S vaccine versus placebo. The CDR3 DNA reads TGTGCCAGCAGCCCCGGGTGGGGACAGACGAACACCGGGGAGCTGTTTTTT. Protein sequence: CASSPGWGQTNTGELFF.